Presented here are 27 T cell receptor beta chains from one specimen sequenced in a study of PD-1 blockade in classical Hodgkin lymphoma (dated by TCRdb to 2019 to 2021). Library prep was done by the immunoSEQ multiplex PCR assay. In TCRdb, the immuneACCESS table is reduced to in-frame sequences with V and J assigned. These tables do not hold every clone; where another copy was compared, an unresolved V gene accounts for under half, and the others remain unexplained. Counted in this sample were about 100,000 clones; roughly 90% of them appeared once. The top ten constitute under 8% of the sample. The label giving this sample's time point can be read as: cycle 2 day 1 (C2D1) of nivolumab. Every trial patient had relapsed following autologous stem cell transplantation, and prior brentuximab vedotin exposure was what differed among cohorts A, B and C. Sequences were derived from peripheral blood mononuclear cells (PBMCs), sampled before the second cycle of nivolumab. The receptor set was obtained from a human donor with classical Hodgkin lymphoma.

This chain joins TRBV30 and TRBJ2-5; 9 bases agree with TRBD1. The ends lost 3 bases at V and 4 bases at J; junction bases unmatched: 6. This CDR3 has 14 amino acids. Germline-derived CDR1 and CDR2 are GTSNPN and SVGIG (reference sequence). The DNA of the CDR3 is TGTGCCTGGAGCGGAGGACAGGGGCGAGAGACCCAGTACTTC. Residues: CAWSGGQGRETQYF.

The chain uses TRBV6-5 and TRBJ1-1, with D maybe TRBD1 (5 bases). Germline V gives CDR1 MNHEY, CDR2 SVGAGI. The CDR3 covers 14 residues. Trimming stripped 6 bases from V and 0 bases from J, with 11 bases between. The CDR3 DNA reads TGTGCCAGCAGCCCGGGACGGATGAACACTGAAGCTTTCTTT. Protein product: CASSPGRMNTEAFF.

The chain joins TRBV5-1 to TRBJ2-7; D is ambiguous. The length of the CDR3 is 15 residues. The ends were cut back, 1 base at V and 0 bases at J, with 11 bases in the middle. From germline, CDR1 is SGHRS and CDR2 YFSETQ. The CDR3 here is CASSLLIQSSYEQYF. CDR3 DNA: TGCGCCAGCAGCTTGCTAATTCAGAGCTCCTACGAGCAGTACTTC.

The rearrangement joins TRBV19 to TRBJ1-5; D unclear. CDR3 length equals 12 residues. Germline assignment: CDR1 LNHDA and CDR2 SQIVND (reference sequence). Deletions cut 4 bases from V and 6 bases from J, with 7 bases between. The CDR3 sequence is CASSNVGQPQHF. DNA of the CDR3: TGTGCCAGTAGTAATGTCGGTCAGCCCCAGCATTTT.

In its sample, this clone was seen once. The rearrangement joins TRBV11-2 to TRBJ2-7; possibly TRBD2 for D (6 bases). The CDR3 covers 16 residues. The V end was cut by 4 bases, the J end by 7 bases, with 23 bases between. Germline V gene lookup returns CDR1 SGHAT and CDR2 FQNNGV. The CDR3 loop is CASSYLRGGAPGEQYF. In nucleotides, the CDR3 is TGTGCCAGCAGCTACTTAAGGGGCGGGGCTCCAGGGGAGCAGTACTTC.

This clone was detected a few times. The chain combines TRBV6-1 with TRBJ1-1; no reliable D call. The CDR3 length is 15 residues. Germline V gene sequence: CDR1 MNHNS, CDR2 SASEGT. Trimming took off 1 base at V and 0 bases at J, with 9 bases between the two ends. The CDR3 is CASSEGYSMNTEAFF. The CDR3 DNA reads TGTGCCAGCAGTGAAGGTTACAGCATGAACACTGAAGCTTTCTTT.

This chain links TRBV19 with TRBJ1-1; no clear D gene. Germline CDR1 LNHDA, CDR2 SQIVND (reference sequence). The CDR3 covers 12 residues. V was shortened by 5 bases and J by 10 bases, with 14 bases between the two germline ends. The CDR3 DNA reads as TGTGCCAGTAGTGAGGGTCAGGTAGGAGCTTTCTTT. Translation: CASSEGQVGAFF.

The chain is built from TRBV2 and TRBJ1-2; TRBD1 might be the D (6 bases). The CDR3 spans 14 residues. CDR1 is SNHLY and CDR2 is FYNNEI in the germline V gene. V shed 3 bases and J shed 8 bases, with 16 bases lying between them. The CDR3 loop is CASSEQGMASGYTF. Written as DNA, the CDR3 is TGTGCCAGCAGTGAGCAGGGGATGGCGTCCGGCTACACCTTC.

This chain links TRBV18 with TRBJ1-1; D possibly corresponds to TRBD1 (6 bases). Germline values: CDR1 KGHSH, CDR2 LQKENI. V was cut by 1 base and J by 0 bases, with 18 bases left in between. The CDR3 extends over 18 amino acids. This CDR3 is CASSPLWQGGGMNTEAFF. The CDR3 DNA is TGTGCCAGCTCACCACTTTGGCAGGGTGGGGGCATGAACACTGAAGCTTTCTTT.

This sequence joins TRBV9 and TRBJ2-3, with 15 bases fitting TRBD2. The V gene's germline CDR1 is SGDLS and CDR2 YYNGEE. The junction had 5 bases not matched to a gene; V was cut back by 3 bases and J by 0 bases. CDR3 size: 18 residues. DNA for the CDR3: TGTGCCAGCAGCGCGGGACTAGCGGGGGGACCTAGCACAGATACGCAGTATTTT. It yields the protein CASSAGLAGGPSTDTQYF.

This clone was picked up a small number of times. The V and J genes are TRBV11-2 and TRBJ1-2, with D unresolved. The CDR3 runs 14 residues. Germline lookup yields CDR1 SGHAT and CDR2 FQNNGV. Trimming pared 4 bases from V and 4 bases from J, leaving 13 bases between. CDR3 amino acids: CASSSLDLFYGYTF. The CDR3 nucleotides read TGTGCCAGCAGCTCTCTGGACCTCTTCTATGGCTACACCTTC.

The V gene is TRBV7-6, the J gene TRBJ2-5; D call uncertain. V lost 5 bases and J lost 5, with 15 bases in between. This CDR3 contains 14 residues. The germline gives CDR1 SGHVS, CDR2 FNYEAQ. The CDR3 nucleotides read TGTGCCAGCAGCCCAGAACTCCCCCGGGAGACCCAGTACTTC. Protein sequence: CASSPELPRETQYF.

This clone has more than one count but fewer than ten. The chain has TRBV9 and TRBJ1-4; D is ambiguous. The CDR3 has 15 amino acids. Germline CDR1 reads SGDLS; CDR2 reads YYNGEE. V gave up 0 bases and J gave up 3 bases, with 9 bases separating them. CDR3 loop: CASSVVGVPNEKLFF. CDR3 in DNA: TGTGCCAGCAGCGTAGTGGGAGTGCCTAATGAAAAACTGTTTTTT.

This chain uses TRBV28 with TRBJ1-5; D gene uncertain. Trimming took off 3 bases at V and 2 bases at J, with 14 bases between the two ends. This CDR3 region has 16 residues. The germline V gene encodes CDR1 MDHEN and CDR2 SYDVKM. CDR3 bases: TGTGCCAGCAGTTTTGCTGGGGATCTTGGCAATCAGCCCCAGCATTTT. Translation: CASSFAGDLGNQPQHF. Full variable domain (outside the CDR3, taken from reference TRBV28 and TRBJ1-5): DVKVTQSSRYLVKRTGEKVFLECVQDMDHENMFWYRQDPGLGLRLIYFSYDVKMKEKGDIPEGYSVSREKKERFSLILESASTNQTSMYLCASSFAGDLGNQPQHFGDGTRLSIL.

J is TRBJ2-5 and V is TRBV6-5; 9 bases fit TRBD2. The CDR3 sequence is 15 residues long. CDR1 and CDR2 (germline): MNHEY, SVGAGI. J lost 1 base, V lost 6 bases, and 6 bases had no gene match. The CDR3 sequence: CASRKRGVIQETQYF. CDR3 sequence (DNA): TGTGCCAGCAGGAAGCGGGGGGTTATCCAAGAGACCCAGTACTTC.

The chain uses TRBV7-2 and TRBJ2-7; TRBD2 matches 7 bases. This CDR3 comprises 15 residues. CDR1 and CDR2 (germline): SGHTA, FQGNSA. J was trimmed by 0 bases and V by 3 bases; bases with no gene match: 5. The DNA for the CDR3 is TGTGCCAGCAGCTTGCGCGGGGGTTCCTCCTACGAGCAGTACTTC. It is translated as CASSLRGGSSYEQYF.

The CDR3 sequence: CASSLQQAANEKLFF. CDR3 coding DNA: TGCGCCAGCAGCCTTCAACAGGCAGCTAATGAAAAACTGTTTTTT. The rearrangement joins TRBV4-1 to TRBJ1-4, with D possibly TRBD1 on 5 matching bases. The CDR3 extends over 15 amino acids. In germline, CDR1 is MGHRA, CDR2 YSYEKL. Trimming left V 4 bases short and J 3 bases short, with 12 bases between.

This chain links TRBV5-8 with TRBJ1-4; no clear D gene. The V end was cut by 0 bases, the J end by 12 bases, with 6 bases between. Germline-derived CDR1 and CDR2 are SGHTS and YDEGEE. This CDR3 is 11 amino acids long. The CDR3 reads CASSLGGQLFF. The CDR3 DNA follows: TGTGCCAGCAGCTTGGGGGGTCAACTGTTTTTT.

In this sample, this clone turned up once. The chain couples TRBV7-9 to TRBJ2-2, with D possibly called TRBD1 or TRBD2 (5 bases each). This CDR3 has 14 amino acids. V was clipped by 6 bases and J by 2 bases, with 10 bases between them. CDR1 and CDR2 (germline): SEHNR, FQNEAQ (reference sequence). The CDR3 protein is CASSIGGNTGELFF. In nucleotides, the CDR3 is TGTGCCAGCAGTATTGGGGGTAACACCGGGGAGCTGTTTTTT.

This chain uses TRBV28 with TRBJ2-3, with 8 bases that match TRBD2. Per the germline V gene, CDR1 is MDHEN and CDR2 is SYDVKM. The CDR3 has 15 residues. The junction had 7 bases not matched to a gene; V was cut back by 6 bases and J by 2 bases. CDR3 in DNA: TGTGCCAGCAGCCGAACTAGCGGCCTCACAGATACGCAGTATTTT. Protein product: CASSRTSGLTDTQYF.

This CDR3 is CASSQELGPLEQFF. In nucleotides, the CDR3 is TGCGCCAGCAGCCAAGAGCTCGGGCCTCTAGAGCAGTTCTTC. This chain links TRBV4-3 with TRBJ2-1; D gene uncertain. The V gene lost 0 bases and the J gene lost 10 bases, with 13 bases spanning the gap. Germline CDR1 is LGHNA and CDR2 is YSLEER. The CDR3 loop spans 14 amino acids.

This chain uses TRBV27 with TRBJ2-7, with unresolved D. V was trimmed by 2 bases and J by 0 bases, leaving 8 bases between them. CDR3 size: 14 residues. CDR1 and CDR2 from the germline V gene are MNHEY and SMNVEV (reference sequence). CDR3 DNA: TGTGCCAGCAGTTTAATACCCTTCTCCTACGAGCAGTACTTC. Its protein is CASSLIPFSYEQYF.

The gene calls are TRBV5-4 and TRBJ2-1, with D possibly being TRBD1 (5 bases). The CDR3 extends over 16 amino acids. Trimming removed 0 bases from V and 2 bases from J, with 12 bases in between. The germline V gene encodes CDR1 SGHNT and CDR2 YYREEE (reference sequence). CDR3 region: CASSLDKGVTYNEQFF. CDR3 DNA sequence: TGTGCCAGCAGCTTGGATAAAGGGGTCACCTACAATGAGCAGTTCTTC.

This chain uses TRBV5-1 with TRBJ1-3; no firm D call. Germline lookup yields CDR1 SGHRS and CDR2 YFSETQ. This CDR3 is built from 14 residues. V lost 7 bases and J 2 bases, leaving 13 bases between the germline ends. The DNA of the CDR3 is TGCGCCAGCCACCTAGGGAATGCTGGAAACACCATATATTTT. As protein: CASHLGNAGNTIYF.

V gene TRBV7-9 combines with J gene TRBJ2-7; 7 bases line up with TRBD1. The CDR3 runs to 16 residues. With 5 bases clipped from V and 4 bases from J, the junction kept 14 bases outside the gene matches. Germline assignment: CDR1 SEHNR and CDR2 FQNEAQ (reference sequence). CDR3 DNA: TGTGCCAGCAGCCAAGTCGGCGACAGGGTGGGATACGAGCAGTACTTC. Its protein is CASSQVGDRVGYEQYF.

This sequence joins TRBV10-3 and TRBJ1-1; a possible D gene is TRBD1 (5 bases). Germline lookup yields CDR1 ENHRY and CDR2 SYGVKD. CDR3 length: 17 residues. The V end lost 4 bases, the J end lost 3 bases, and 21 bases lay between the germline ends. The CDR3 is CAISAQTFGAKDTEAFF. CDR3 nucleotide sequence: TGTGCCATCAGTGCCCAAACCTTTGGGGCGAAAGACACTGAAGCTTTCTTT.

CDR3 sequence (DNA): TGTGCCAGCTCACCAGACATTGGGGTAGGCGGCTATGGCTACACCTTC. It encodes CASSPDIGVGGYGYTF. The rearrangement uses TRBV18 and TRBJ1-2; no clear D gene. V dropped 2 bases and J dropped 4 bases, with 17 bases sitting between them. This CDR3 has 16 residues. CDR1 and CDR2 from the germline V gene are KGHSH and LQKENI. The full variable domain, rest sourced from reference TRBV18 and TRBJ1-2, is NAGVMQNPRHLVRRRGQEARLRCSPMKGHSHVYWYRQLPEEGLKFMVYLQKENIIDESGMPKERFSAEFPKEGPSILRIQQVVRGDSAAYFCASSPDIGVGGYGYTFGSGTRLTVV.